This T cell receptor (beta chain) originates from a study of blood T cell repertoires in COVID-19. Study as a whole: Spain, Italy and the United States supplied samples that represented acute and convalescent COVID-19.

Assay used: immunoSEQ multiplex PCR; TCRdb lists only in-frame clones, some missing. Here the sample spans some 400,000 clones, 80% to 90% being singletons. V shed 10 bases, J shed 5 bases, and the junction held 11 bases outside the gene matches. The CDR3 is 16 residues long. Per germline, CDR1 SGHTA and CDR2 FQGNSA. The receptor comes from a woman under 40 with COVID-19, enrolled during active disease. This rearrangement joins TRBV7-2 to TRBJ2-2; TRBD2 matches at 12 bases. What was sequenced was peripheral blood. The CDR3 spells CATGLAGGPVTGELFF. CDR3 DNA sequence: TGTGCCACCGGTCTAGCGGGAGGGCCGGTAACCGGGGAGCTGTTTTTT.